This T cell receptor beta chain is drawn from a study of tumor and adjacent non-tumor tissue in lung cancer. No cell sorting was done before RNA was extracted from the tissue. Distant lung tissue was collected more than 3 cm away from the tumor edge. The sample holds one count of this clonotype. A much larger clone lies one base from this, so it may be a read error. The final CDR3 position lacks the conserved phenylalanine or tryptophan, pointing to a likely read error. Germline V CDR1 and CDR2: SGHAT, FQNNGV. Between the trimmed V and J ends, which lost 10 bases and 2 bases, there was a span of 18 bases. CDR3 length: 14 residues. The library came from three nested PCR rounds adapted from ARM-PCR protocols. TCRdb analysed the multiplex PCR reads with MiXCR anew, one entry per CDR3 protein. The table has more than 85,000 distinct CDR3 sequences, 60% to 70% seen once.

Source material: distant non-tumor lung tissue. V usage is TRBV11-2 and J usage is TRBJ2-7, with D uncertain. The receptor was derived from a man in his 60s with non-small cell lung cancer. The CDR3 loop reads CANTLTDAAYEQYL. In DNA, the CDR3 is TGTGCCAACACTTTAACGGACGCTGCCTACGAGCAGTACTTG.